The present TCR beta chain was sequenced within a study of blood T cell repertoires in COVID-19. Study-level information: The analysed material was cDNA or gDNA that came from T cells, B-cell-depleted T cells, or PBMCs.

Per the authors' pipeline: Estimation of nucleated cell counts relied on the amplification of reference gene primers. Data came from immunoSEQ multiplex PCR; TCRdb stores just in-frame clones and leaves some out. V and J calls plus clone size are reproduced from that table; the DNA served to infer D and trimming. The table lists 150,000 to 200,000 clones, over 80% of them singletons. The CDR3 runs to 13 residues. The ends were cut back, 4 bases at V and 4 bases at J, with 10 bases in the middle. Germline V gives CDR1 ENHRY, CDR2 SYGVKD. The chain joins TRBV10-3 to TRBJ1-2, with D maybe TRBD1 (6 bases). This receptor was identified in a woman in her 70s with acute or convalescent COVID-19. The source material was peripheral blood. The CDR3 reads CAISGTDSYGYTF. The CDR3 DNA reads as TGTGCCATCAGTGGGACAGATAGCTATGGCTACACCTTC.